This TCR beta chain was observed in a study of cytomegalovirus exposure and HLA in healthy donors. Points on this clone: Its antigen is unknown.

Study results and caveats: An analysis that came later showed most CMV-associated TCR beta chains appearing HLA-restricted. With later analysis, a missense DCLRE1C variant became linked to TCR beta V- and J-gene trimming. Only CMV serostatus was available as immune exposure information.

Germline V gene data show CDR1 as GTSNPN and CDR2 as SVGIG (reference sequence). The CDR3 has 14 residues. V was clipped by 1 base and J by 8 bases, with 12 bases between them. The PCR had 60 Vbeta and 13 Jbeta primers. Sequencing used immunoSEQ multiplex PCR; TCRdb keeps in-frame clones, though not all of them. Of 150,000 to 200,000 clones detected, roughly four fifths appear once; the ten largest clones hold under 2.5%. This chain links TRBV30 with TRBJ1-6, with TRBD1 as a possible D gene (5 bases). The specimen sequenced was PBMCs. The TCR was taken from a young woman in good health and CMV-seronegative. CDR3 nucleotide sequence: TGTGCCTGGAGTGGTAGGGGCGATTATTCACCCCTCCACTTT. It yields the protein CAWSGRGDYSPLHF.